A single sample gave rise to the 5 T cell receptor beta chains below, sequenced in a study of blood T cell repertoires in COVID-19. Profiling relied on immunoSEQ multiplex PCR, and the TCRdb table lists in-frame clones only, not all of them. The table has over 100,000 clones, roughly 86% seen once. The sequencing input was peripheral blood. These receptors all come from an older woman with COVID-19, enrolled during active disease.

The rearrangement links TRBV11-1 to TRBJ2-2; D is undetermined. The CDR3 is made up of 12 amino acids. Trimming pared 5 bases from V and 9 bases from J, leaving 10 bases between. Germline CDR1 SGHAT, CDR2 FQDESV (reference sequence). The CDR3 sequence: CASSPDLWELFF. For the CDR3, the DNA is TGTGCCAGCAGCCCCGACTTGTGGGAGCTGTTTTTT. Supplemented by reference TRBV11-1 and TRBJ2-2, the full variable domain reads EAEVAQSPRYKITEKSQAVAFWCDPISGHATLYWYRQILGQGPELLVQFQDESVVDDSQLPKDRFSAERLKGVDSTLKIQPAELGDSAMYLCASSPDLWELFFGEGSRLTVL.

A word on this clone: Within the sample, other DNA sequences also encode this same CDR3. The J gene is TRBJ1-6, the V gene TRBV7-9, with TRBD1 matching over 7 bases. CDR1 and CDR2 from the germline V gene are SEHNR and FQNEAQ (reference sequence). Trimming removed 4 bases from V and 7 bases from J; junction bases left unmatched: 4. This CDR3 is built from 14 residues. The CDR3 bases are TGTGCCAGCAGCTCTGGGACAGAGAATTCACCCCTCCACTTT. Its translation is CASSSGTENSPLHF. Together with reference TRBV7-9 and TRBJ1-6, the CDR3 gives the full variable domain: DTGVSQNPRHKITKRGQNVTFRCDPISEHNRLYWYRQTLGQGPEFLTYFQNEAQLEKSRLLSDRFSAERPKGSFSTLEIQRTEQGDSAMYLCASSSGTENSPLHFGNGTRLTVT.

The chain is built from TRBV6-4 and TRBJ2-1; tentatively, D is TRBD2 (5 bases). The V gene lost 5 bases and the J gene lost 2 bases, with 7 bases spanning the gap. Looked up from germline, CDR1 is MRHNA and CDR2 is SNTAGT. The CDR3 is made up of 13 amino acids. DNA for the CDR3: TGTGCCAGCAGTAGGGAGACCTACAATGAGCAGTTCTTC. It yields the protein CASSRETYNEQFF.

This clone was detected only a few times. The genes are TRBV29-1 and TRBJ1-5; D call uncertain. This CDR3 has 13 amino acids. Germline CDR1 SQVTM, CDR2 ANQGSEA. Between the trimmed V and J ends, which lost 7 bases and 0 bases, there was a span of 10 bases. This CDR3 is CSARRDSNQPQHF. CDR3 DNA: TGCAGCGCCCGACGGGATAGCAATCAGCCCCAGCATTTT.

The CDR3 DNA follows: TGCGCCAGCAGTGACGGCCAGGACTCTGGAAACACCATATATTTT. As protein: CASSDGQDSGNTIYF. This chain uses TRBV10-1 with TRBJ1-3; no definite D call. Germline CDR1 is WNHNN and CDR2 is SYGVQD (reference sequence). V was clipped by 3 bases and J by 0 bases, with 9 bases between them. There are 15 residues in the CDR3.